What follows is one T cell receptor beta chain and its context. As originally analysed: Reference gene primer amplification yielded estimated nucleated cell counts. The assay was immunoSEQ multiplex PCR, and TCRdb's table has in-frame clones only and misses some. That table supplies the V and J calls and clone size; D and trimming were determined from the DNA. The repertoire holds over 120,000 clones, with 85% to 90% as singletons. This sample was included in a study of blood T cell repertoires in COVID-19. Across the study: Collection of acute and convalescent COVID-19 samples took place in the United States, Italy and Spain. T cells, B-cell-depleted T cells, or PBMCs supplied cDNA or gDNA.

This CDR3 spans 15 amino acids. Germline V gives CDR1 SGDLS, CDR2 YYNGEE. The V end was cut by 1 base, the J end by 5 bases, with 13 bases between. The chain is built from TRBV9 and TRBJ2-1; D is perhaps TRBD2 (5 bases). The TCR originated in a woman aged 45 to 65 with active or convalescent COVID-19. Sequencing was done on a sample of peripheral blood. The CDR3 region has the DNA TGTGCCAGCAGCGTAACCACTAGAGGAGACAATGAGCAGTTCTTC. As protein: CASSVTTRGDNEQFF.